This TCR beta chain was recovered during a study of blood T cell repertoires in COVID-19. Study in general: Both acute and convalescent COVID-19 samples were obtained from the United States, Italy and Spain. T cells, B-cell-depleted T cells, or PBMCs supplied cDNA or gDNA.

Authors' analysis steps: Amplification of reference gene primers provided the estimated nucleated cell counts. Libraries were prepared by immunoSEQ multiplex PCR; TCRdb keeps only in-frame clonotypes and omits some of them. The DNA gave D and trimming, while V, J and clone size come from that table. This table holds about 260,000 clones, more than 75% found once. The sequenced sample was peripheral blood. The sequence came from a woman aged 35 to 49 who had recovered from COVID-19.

CDR3 sequence (DNA): TGTGCCAGCAGCCCCGGGACAGGGCCCACTAATCAGCCCCAGCATTTT. Protein sequence: CASSPGTGPTNQPQHF. V gene TRBV27 combines with J gene TRBJ1-5; 9 bases map to TRBD1. V lost 6 bases to trimming and J lost 4 bases; unmatched junction nucleotides: 10. The CDR3 sequence is 16 residues long. Germline CDR1 and CDR2: MNHEY and SMNVEV (reference sequence).